The clone carrying this T cell receptor (beta chain) has ten or more counts. This specimen belongs to a study of early T cells in non-severe SARS-CoV-2 infection. About the research overall: Sequenced bulk RNA came from whole blood that was unsorted, and chains were unpaired.

V shed 2 bases and J shed 5 bases, with 9 bases lying between them. The germline CDR1 and CDR2 sequences are LGHDT and YNNKEL (reference sequence). The CDR3 runs 13 residues. Individual cDNA molecules were tagged with unique molecular identifiers. Via MiXCR, TCRdb re-called the 5' RACE reads, giving one row per CDR3 protein. The sample includes over 100,000 distinct CDR3 sequences, around 12% of them seen just once. The chain links TRBV3-1 to TRBJ2-5, with D tentatively TRBD1 (5 bases). This receptor was obtained from an adult who was a healthcare worker with PCR-confirmed SARS-CoV-2 infection or an uninfected control (not recorded which). The sequencing input was whole blood. The CDR3 here is CASSQTGTETQYF. CDR3 nucleotides: TGTGCCAGCAGCCAAACAGGAACGGAGACCCAGTACTTC.